The 8 T cell receptor beta chains in this list originate from one sample, sequenced in a study of cytomegalovirus exposure and HLA in healthy donors. A multiplex PCR was run with 60 Vbeta primers and 13 Jbeta primers. Sequenced by immunoSEQ multiplex PCR; TCRdb stores in-frame clones only, minus some. The table records 100,000 to 150,000 clones, roughly four fifths of them present only once. Sequencing input: PBMCs. The receptors originated from a boy aged 5 to 17 in good health and CMV-seronegative.

The CDR3 DNA reads as TGTGCCTGGAGTCAGGGGGATCGACAGCCCCAGCATTTT. This gives the protein CAWSQGDRQPQHF. The chain is built from TRBV30 and TRBJ1-5; 7 bases map to TRBD1. Germline V gene lookup returns CDR1 GTSNPN and CDR2 SVGIG (reference sequence). J lost 7 bases, V lost 2 bases, and 5 bases had no gene match. The CDR3 has 13 amino acids.

The V gene is TRBV5-3, the J gene TRBJ2-1; 10 bases agree with TRBD2. TRBV5-3 is labeled an ORF, and its function is uncertain. J was trimmed by 4 bases and V by 7 bases; bases with no gene match: 5. The length of the CDR3 is 14 residues. CDR3 nucleotides: TGTGCCAGACAGACTAGCGGGTTATACAATGAGCAGTTCTTC. Its translation is CARQTSGLYNEQFF.

The table lists this clone with a few counts. This chain joins TRBV5-4 and TRBJ2-3; TRBD2 matches at 12 bases. J lost 4 bases, V lost 0 bases, and 0 bases had no gene match. This CDR3 is built from 15 residues. Germline assignment: CDR1 SGHNT and CDR2 YYREEE (reference sequence). The DNA of the CDR3 is TGTGCCAGCAGCTTGGGACTAGCGGGAGCAGATACGCAGTATTTT. Protein product: CASSLGLAGADTQYF.

This clone has just a few counts. One end of the junction varies from germline; a read error may be responsible. The chain joins TRBV7-9 to TRBJ1-1, with unresolved D. The germline CDR1 and CDR2 sequences are SEHNR and FQNEAQ (reference sequence). The CDR3 sequence is 16 residues long. This CDR3 is CSSSLVDSGLNTEAFF. CDR3 nucleotides: TGTTCCAGCAGCTTAGTAGATTCAGGCCTGAACACTGAAGCTTTCTTT.

This chain uses TRBV5-1 with TRBJ2-7, with TRBD2 identical over 11 bases. This CDR3 is 18 amino acids long. Trimming removed 0 bases from V and 4 bases from J; junction bases left unmatched: 12. Germline V lookup: CDR1 SGHRS, CDR2 YFSETQ. The CDR3 DNA is TGCGCCAGCAGCTTGGAGGATAGCGGGAGGGCCCCAAGGTACGAGCAGTACTTC. Translation: CASSLEDSGRAPRYEQYF.

The V gene is TRBV5-6, the J gene TRBJ2-3; the match to TRBD2 covers 9 bases. This CDR3 contains 17 residues. The J segment lost 2 bases and the V segment lost 3 bases, leaving 10 bases of the junction unmatched. Looked up from germline, CDR1 is SGHDT and CDR2 is YYEEEE. The CDR3 DNA reads as TGTGCCAGCAGCTCTCCTCGGCTAGCGGGGTCCACAGATACGCAGTATTTT. Translated: CASSSPRLAGSTDTQYF.

This clone was seen a few times. This rearrangement joins TRBV5-1 to TRBJ2-5, with D possibly TRBD1 on 6 matching bases. V was trimmed by 5 bases and J by 5 bases, leaving 25 bases between them. This CDR3 spans 17 amino acids. CDR1 is SGHRS and CDR2 is YFSETQ in the germline V gene. CDR3 residues: CASSGGPASSPAETQYF. Written as DNA, the CDR3 is TGCGCCAGCAGTGGGGGCCCGGCCAGCTCCCCGGCGGAGACCCAGTACTTC.

The CDR3 reads CSVEGGGYGYTF. Here the CDR3 DNA reads TGCAGCGTTGAAGGGGGCGGCTATGGCTACACCTTC. The V and J genes are TRBV29-1 and TRBJ1-2; D is perhaps TRBD1 (5 bases). The CDR3 is 12 residues long. Germline assignment: CDR1 SQVTM and CDR2 ANQGSEA. V was trimmed by 1 base and J by 4 bases, leaving 7 bases between them. Using reference TRBV29-1 and TRBJ1-2 for the parts outside the CDR3, the full variable domain is SAVISQKPSRDICQRGTSLTIQCQVDSQVTMMFWYRQQPGQSLTLIATANQGSEATYESGFVIDKFPISRPNLTFSTLTVSNMSPEDSSIYLCSVEGGGYGYTFGSGTRLTVV.